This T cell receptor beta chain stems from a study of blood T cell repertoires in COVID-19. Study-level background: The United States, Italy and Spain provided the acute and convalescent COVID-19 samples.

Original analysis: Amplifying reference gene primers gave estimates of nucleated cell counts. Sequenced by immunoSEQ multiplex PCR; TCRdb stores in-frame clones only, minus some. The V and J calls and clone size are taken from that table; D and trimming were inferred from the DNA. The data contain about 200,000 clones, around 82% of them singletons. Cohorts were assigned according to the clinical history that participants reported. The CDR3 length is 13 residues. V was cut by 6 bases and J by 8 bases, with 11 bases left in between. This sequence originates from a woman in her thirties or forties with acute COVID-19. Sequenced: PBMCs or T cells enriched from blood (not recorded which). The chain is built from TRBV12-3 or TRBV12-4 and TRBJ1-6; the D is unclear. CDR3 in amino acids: CASSSSADSPLHF. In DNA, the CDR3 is TGTGCCAGCAGCTCCTCAGCGGATTCACCCCTCCACTTT.